This TCR beta chain was sequenced during a study of tumor-infiltrating lymphocytes in primary liver carcinoma. Concerning this clonotype: One junction end disagrees with the germline gene, perhaps due to a read error.

Germline V gene lookup returns CDR1 MDHEN and CDR2 SYDVKM. The CDR3 is made up of 15 amino acids. TCR beta cDNA was reverse-transcribed from 450 to 500 ng of total RNA. The reaction used a constant-region primer and ProtoScript II reverse transcriptase. Amplification in three nested multiplex PCR rounds with slightly modified ARM-PCR gave rise to TCR beta libraries. Investigators reported that the first two PCR rounds, at around 10 cycles each, used TRBV1-TRBV30 forward primers with a C-beta reverse primer. TCRdb used MiXCR to reprocess the multiplex PCR reads, holding one entry per CDR3 protein. The table lists about 320,000 distinct CDR3 sequences, over 55% of them singletons, with approximately 9% in the top ten. Germline DNA was also extracted, and blood RNA derived from unsorted whole blood.

This receptor was obtained from a man between 40 and 49 years old with primary liver carcinoma and hepatitis B virus infection. Input material: peripheral blood. The chain combines TRBV28 with TRBJ2-1; D ambiguous. CDR3 in DNA: TGTGCCAGCGGTTTAAGTCCGGCAACCTTCAATGAGCAGTTCTTC. It is translated as CASGLSPATFNEQFF.